What follows is one TCR beta chain and its context. In the study's own analysis: Reference gene primer amplification gave estimated nucleated cell counts. Sequencing was performed with immunoSEQ multiplex PCR; in TCRdb, only in-frame clones are kept and a portion is missing. The V and J calls and clone size were taken over from that table, and D and trimming were inferred from the DNA. The sample lists 200,000 to 250,000 clones, around nine tenths occurring once. This sample is part of a study of blood T cell repertoires in COVID-19. Study as a whole: Nucleic acid was either cDNA or gDNA, and it came from T cells, B-cell-depleted T cells, or PBMCs.

In germline, CDR1 is MNHEY, CDR2 SVGEGT. The CDR3 loop spans 14 amino acids. Unmatched junction bases numbered 2, after V lost 4 bases and J lost 1 base. Seattle participants joined during active infection and were tracked over time. This chain uses TRBV6-2 or TRBV6-3 with TRBJ1-2, with 8 bases aligning to TRBD1. This clonotype was obtained from a man younger than 45 with COVID-19, enrolled during active disease. The sample comprised peripheral blood. This CDR3 reads CASSWDRLNYGYTF. The DNA of the CDR3 is TGTGCCAGCAGTTGGGACAGGCTTAACTATGGCTACACCTTC.